These T cell receptor beta chains were read from a single sample in a study of T-cell memory formation after mild COVID-19. MiXCR, run by TCRdb on the 5' RACE reads, gives a single entry per CDR3 protein. The sample records around 200,000 distinct CDR3 sequences, 27% being singletons. Material for sequencing was PBMCs or a T cell subset sorted from them (not recorded which). The receptors derive from an adult woman who had mild COVID-19 (a few samples of this study predate the infection). Cell type and time point are not known. The CDR3 runs from the conserved cysteine through the conserved F or W. Fields, in order: V gene, J gene, clone size, D gene, CDR3 DNA, CDR3 protein. A D gene is named only where the DNA matches it firmly. For some rows the clone size is stated as once, few or many, or as a class when expanded; others skip it.

v_gene: TRBV12-3/TRBV12-4
j_gene: TRBJ2-3
abundance: few
d_gene: TRBD2
CDR3nt: TGTGCCAGCAGCCTACAACTAGCGGGAGAGCAGTATTTT
CDR3aa: CASSLQLAGEQYF

v_gene: TRBV5-1
j_gene: TRBJ2-1
abundance: .
d_gene: .
CDR3nt: TGCGCCAGCAGCTTAGTAGAGCCCTCCTACAATGAGCAGTTCTTC
CDR3aa: CASSLVEPSYNEQFF

v_gene: TRBV11-2
j_gene: TRBJ2-1
abundance: few
d_gene: TRBD1
CDR3nt: TGTGCCAGCAGCTTCAGGGGGTCTCTCTACAATGAGCAGTTCTTC
CDR3aa: CASSFRGSLYNEQFF

v_gene: TRBV12-3/TRBV12-4
j_gene: TRBJ2-1
abundance: .
d_gene: TRBD2
CDR3nt: TGTGCCAGCAGTTTCTGGACTAGCACCAATGAGCAGTTCTTC
CDR3aa: CASSFWTSTNEQFF

v_gene: TRBV5-1
j_gene: TRBJ2-5
abundance: .
d_gene: .
CDR3nt: TGCGCCAGCAGCTCCCGGGGGGAGACCCAGTACTTC
CDR3aa: CASSSRGETQYF

v_gene: TRBV21-1
j_gene: TRBJ1-4
abundance: .
d_gene: .
CDR3nt: TGTGCCAGCACCGCCCAGGGGTTTCGAGAAAAACTGTTTTTT
CDR3aa: CASTAQGFREKLFF

v_gene: TRBV12-3/TRBV12-4
j_gene: TRBJ2-7
abundance: .
d_gene: .
CDR3nt: TGTGCCAGCCTCCCAGGGTTGGGCTCCTACGAGCAGTACTTC
CDR3aa: CASLPGLGSYEQYF

v_gene: TRBV14
j_gene: TRBJ2-1
abundance: once
d_gene: TRBD2
CDR3nt: TGTGCCAGCAGCACGACTAGCGGGGGTAGTGGGAACAATGAGCAGTTCTTC
CDR3aa: CASSTTSGGSGNNEQFF

v_gene: TRBV7-9
j_gene: TRBJ2-3
abundance: .
d_gene: TRBD2
CDR3nt: TGTGCCAGCAGCTTAACGGCGGGAGGGTCCGATACGCAGTATTTT
CDR3aa: CASSLTAGGSDTQYF

v_gene: TRBV5-1
j_gene: TRBJ1-1
abundance: few
d_gene: TRBD1
CDR3nt: TGCGCCAGCAGCGCGGACAGGGCGAACACTGAAGCTTTCTTT
CDR3aa: CASSADRANTEAFF

v_gene: TRBV4-2
j_gene: TRBJ2-3
abundance: .
d_gene: TRBD2
CDR3nt: TGTGCCAGCAGCCAAGGCGGGACTAGCGGGAGTGAGGCAGATACGCAGTATTTT
CDR3aa: CASSQGGTSGSEADTQYF

v_gene: TRBV4-1
j_gene: TRBJ2-7
abundance: few
d_gene: TRBD1
CDR3nt: TGCGCCAGCAGCCAAGTCTTAAGGAGGACAGGGGGTTACGAGCAGTACTTC
CDR3aa: CASSQVLRRTGGYEQYF

v_gene: TRBV9
j_gene: TRBJ2-7
abundance: few
d_gene: TRBD1
CDR3nt: TGTGCCAGCAGCGTAGTTGACAGGGGATCGTTTGAGCAGTACTTC
CDR3aa: CASSVVDRGSFEQYF

v_gene: TRBV7-8
j_gene: TRBJ2-2
abundance: few
d_gene: .
CDR3nt: TGTGCCAGCAGCTTCCCCACACTCTCCGGGGAGCTGTTTTTT
CDR3aa: CASSFPTLSGELFF

v_gene: TRBV29-1
j_gene: TRBJ2-7
abundance: few
d_gene: TRBD1
CDR3nt: TGCAGCGTTGACCTGACAGGGTCGGGGGAGCAGTACTTC
CDR3aa: CSVDLTGSGEQYF

v_gene: TRBV19
j_gene: TRBJ1-5
abundance: few
d_gene: .
CDR3nt: TGTGCCAGTAGTATGGCCCGGGACATTCAGCCCCAGCATTTT
CDR3aa: CASSMARDIQPQHF

v_gene: TRBV6-6
j_gene: TRBJ2-7
abundance: .
d_gene: .
CDR3nt: TGTGCCAGCAGTCCGGGAGGGACAGGGCACCACGAGCAGTACTTC
CDR3aa: CASSPGGTGHHEQYF

v_gene: TRBV7-2
j_gene: TRBJ2-1
abundance: .
d_gene: .
CDR3nt: TGTGCCAGCAGCACAGGGTGGTACAATGAGCAGTTCTTC
CDR3aa: CASSTGWYNEQFF

v_gene: TRBV7-8
j_gene: TRBJ1-1
abundance: .
d_gene: .
CDR3nt: TGTGCCAGCATGGACGAGGCGAACACTGAAGCTTTCTTT
CDR3aa: CASMDEANTEAFF

v_gene: TRBV18
j_gene: TRBJ1-6
abundance: .
d_gene: TRBD1
CDR3nt: TGTGCCAGCTCACTCGGGACAGGGGACAATTCACCCCTCCACTTT
CDR3aa: CASSLGTGDNSPLHF

v_gene: TRBV7-2
j_gene: TRBJ1-2
abundance: .
d_gene: .
CDR3nt: TGTGCCAGCAGCTTAAGACAGACTCTAAACTATGGCTACACCTTC
CDR3aa: CASSLRQTLNYGYTF

v_gene: TRBV7-8
j_gene: TRBJ1-1
abundance: few
d_gene: TRBD1
CDR3nt: TGTGCCAGCAGCTTAGGAAGACAGGGTCTGACTGAAGCTTTCTTT
CDR3aa: CASSLGRQGLTEAFF

v_gene: TRBV5-4
j_gene: TRBJ2-3
abundance: few
d_gene: .
CDR3nt: TGTGCCAGCAGCTTGGACAGGGTAACAGATACGCAGTATTTT
CDR3aa: CASSLDRVTDTQYF

v_gene: TRBV15
j_gene: TRBJ2-2
abundance: few
d_gene: .
CDR3nt: TGTGCCACCAGCGAAGGCAGCCGGGCAGAGAACACCGGGGAGCTGTTTTTT
CDR3aa: CATSEGSRAENTGELFF

v_gene: TRBV7-9
j_gene: TRBJ2-7
abundance: .
d_gene: .
CDR3nt: TGTGCCAGCAGCTTAGGAGGGGGGGGAAACGAGCAGTACTTC
CDR3aa: CASSLGGGGNEQYF

v_gene: TRBV2
j_gene: TRBJ2-3
abundance: .
d_gene: TRBD2
CDR3nt: TGTGCCAGCAGTGAAACTAGCGGGGGGTATCGTGCTAACACAGATACGCAGTATTTT
CDR3aa: CASSETSGGYRANTDTQYF

v_gene: TRBV12-3/TRBV12-4
j_gene: TRBJ2-7
abundance: few
d_gene: .
CDR3nt: TGTGCCAGCAGTTTGGTCAGGGGGGCCCCCGTGAGCGAGCAGTACTTC
CDR3aa: CASSLVRGAPVSEQYF

v_gene: TRBV5-6
j_gene: TRBJ2-5
abundance: few
d_gene: .
CDR3nt: TGTGCCAGCAGCTTGTCACAGGGGACTTTGGAGACCCAGTACTTC
CDR3aa: CASSLSQGTLETQYF

v_gene: TRBV6-2/TRBV6-3
j_gene: TRBJ2-6
abundance: .
d_gene: .
CDR3nt: TGTGCCAGCCATCCCGGGCTTGGGGCCAACGTCCTGACTTTC
CDR3aa: CASHPGLGANVLTF

v_gene: TRBV12-3/TRBV12-4
j_gene: TRBJ1-2
abundance: .
d_gene: .
CDR3nt: TGTGCCAGCAGTTTCAGGGAATCTTCTCAGGGCTACACCTTC
CDR3aa: CASSFRESSQGYTF

v_gene: TRBV20-1
j_gene: TRBJ1-5
abundance: few
d_gene: .
CDR3nt: TGCAGTGCTAGTCTAAAAGGCAGGGGCAATCAGCCCCAGCATTTT
CDR3aa: CSASLKGRGNQPQHF

v_gene: TRBV9
j_gene: TRBJ1-1
abundance: few
d_gene: .
CDR3nt: TGTGCCAGCAGCGAAGGACTGAACACTGAAGCTTTCTTT
CDR3aa: CASSEGLNTEAFF

v_gene: TRBV27
j_gene: TRBJ2-2
abundance: .
d_gene: .
CDR3nt: TGTGCCAGCAGTTTAGGACTGGGGACCGGGGAGCTGTTTTTT
CDR3aa: CASSLGLGTGELFF

v_gene: TRBV4-3
j_gene: TRBJ2-3
abundance: few
d_gene: .
CDR3nt: TGCGCCAGCAGCCAAGAGTGGGCTAGCACAGATACGCAGTATTTT
CDR3aa: CASSQEWASTDTQYF

v_gene: TRBV15
j_gene: TRBJ2-5
abundance: .
d_gene: TRBD2
CDR3nt: TGTGCCACCAGCAGAGATGGGCGGGCTAGCGGGACTGAGACCCAGTACTTC
CDR3aa: CATSRDGRASGTETQYF

v_gene: TRBV30
j_gene: TRBJ2-7
abundance: .
d_gene: TRBD1
CDR3nt: TGTGCCTGGAGTGTACTAGGGACAGCGAACTACGAGCAGTACTTC
CDR3aa: CAWSVLGTANYEQYF

v_gene: TRBV6-1
j_gene: TRBJ2-5
abundance: .
d_gene: TRBD2
CDR3nt: TGTGCCAGCAGCCTCGAGCGGGACCTCCTCGAGACCCAGTACTTC
CDR3aa: CASSLERDLLETQYF

v_gene: TRBV7-9
j_gene: TRBJ2-7
abundance: .
d_gene: .
CDR3nt: TGTGCCAGCAGCTTGAGGACCGACCACCCCGCCCTCGAGCAGTACTTC
CDR3aa: CASSLRTDHPALEQYF

v_gene: TRBV25-1
j_gene: TRBJ2-5
abundance: .
d_gene: .
CDR3nt: TGTGCCAGCAGTGAGGCCCGGTGCGAGGAGACCCAGTACTTC
CDR3aa: CASSEARCEETQYF